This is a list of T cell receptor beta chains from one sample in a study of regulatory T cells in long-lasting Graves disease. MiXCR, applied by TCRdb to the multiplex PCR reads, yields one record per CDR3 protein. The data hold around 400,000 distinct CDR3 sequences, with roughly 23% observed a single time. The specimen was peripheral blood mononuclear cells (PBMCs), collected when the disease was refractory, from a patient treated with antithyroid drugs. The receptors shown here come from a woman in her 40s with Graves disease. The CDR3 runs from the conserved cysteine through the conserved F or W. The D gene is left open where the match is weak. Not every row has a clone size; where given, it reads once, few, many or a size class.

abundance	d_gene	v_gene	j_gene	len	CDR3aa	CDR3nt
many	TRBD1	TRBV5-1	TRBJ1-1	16	CASSLVQGAPNTEAFF	TGCGCCAGCAGCTTAGTACAGGGGGCCCCCAACACTGAAGCTTTCTTT
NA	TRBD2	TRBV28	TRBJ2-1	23	CASSLWGSRGVSLSGSSYNEQFF	TGTGCCAGCAGTTTATGGGGGTCGCGCGGGGTAAGCCTAAGCGGGAGCTCCTACAATGAGCAGTTCTTC
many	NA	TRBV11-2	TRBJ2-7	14	CASSAQGSLGEQYF	TGTGCCAGCAGCGCGCAGGGATCTCTGGGTGAGCAGTACTTC
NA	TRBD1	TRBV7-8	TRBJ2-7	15	CASNIFGQGANEQYF	TGTGCCAGCAACATCTTCGGACAGGGGGCCAACGAGCAGTACTTC
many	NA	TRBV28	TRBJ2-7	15	CASSPDSLGAYEQYF	TGTGCCAGCAGCCCTGACTCGCTCGGGGCTTACGAGCAGTACTTC
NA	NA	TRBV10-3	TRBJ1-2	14	CAISESALFYGYTF	TGTGCCATCAGTGAGTCGGCCCTCTTCTATGGCTACACCTTC
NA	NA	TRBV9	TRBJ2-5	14	CAGSKLGGVETQYF	TGTGCCGGATCGAAGCTCGGGGGCGTCGAGACCCAGTACTTC
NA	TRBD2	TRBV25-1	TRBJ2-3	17	CASRPPPGLAGVDTQYF	TGTGCCAGCAGACCCCCCCCCGGACTAGCGGGAGTTGATACGCAGTATTTT
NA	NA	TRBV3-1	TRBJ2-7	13	CASSRARIYEQYF	TGTGCCAGCAGCCGAGCTAGGATCTACGAGCAGTACTTC
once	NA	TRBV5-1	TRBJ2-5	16	CASSDPGQKYQETQYF	TGCGCCAGCAGCGATCCCGGACAGAAGTACCAAGAGACCCAGTACTTC
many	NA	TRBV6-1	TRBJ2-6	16	CASSEEGGGGANVLTF	TGTGCCAGCAGTGAAGAGGGGGGCGGTGGGGCCAACGTCCTGACTTTC
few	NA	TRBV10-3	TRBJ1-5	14	CAISEGGGVQPQHF	TGTGCCATCAGTGAGGGTGGCGGGGTTCAGCCCCAGCATTTT
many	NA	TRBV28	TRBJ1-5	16	CASSSPGTLGNQPQHF	TGTGCCAGCAGCTCCCCCGGGACGCTTGGAAATCAGCCCCAGCATTTT
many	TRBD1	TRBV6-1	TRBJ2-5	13	CATMMTGLETQYF	TGTGCCACCATGATGACAGGGTTGGAGACCCAGTACTTC
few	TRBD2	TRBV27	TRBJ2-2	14	CVRDSTSGRGELFF	TGCGTCAGAGACAGTACTAGCGGGAGGGGGGAGCTGTTTTTT
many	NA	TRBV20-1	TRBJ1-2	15	CSAPLRLTGRDGYTF	TGCAGTGCCCCGCTACGACTGACAGGTCGTGATGGCTACACCTTC
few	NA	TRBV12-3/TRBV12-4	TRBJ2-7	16	CASSFLGRGNRGEQYF	TGTGCCAGCAGTTTTTTGGGCCGGGGCAATAGGGGCGAGCAGTACTTC
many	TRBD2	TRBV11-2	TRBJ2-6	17	CASSSFRDYSGANVLTF	TGTGCCAGCAGCTCCTTTCGGGACTACTCTGGGGCCAACGTCCTGACTTTC
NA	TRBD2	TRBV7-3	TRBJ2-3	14	CASSLAGGPGTQYF	TGTGCCAGCAGCTTAGCGGGAGGGCCGGGTACGCAGTATTTT
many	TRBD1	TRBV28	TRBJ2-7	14	CASTARQGPGEQYF	TGTGCCAGCACCGCCAGACAGGGCCCGGGGGAGCAGTACTTC
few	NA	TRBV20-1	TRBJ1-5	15	CSTRVGNSAHQPQHF	TGCAGTACGAGGGTAGGTAATAGCGCCCATCAGCCCCAGCATTTT
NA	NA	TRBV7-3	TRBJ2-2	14	CASSPGFGTGELFF	TGTGCCAGCAGCCCAGGGTTTGGGACCGGGGAGCTGTTTTTT
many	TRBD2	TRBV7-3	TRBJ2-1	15	CASSLTSGYENEQFF	TGTGCCAGCAGCTTGACTAGCGGGTATGAGAATGAGCAGTTCTTC
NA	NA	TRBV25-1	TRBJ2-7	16	CASSEFRMSTGDRQYF	TGTGCCAGCAGTGAATTTCGGATGTCTACGGGAGACCGGCAGTACTTC
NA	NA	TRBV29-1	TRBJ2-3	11	CSVVTPDTQYF	TGCAGCGTTGTAACGCCAGATACGCAGTATTTT
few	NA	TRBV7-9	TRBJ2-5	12	CASSRKEETQYF	TGTGCCAGCAGCCGGAAGGAAGAGACCCAGTACTTC
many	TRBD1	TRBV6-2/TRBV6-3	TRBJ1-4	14	CASGSGGEHEKLFF	TGTGCCAGCGGTTCAGGGGGGGAACATGAAAAACTGTTTTTT
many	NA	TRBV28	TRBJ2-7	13	CASSFQAAYEQYF	TGTGCCAGCAGTTTCCAGGCAGCCTACGAGCAGTACTTC
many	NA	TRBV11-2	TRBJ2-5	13	CASSPDFQETQYF	TGTGCCAGCAGCCCAGACTTCCAAGAGACCCAGTACTTC
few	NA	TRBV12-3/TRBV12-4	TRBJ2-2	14	CASSRDSYTGELFF	TGTGCCAGCAGCCGTGACAGCTACACCGGGGAGCTGTTTTTT
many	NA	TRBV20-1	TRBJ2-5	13	CSARDPHQETQYF	TGCAGTGCTAGAGATCCACACCAAGAGACCCAGTACTTC
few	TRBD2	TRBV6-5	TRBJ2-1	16	CASSYLLAGVRNEQFF	TGTGCCAGCAGTTATCTACTAGCGGGAGTTCGCAATGAGCAGTTCTTC
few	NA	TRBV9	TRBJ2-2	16	CASSVEGLQNTGELFF	TGTGCCAGCAGCGTAGAAGGGCTGCAGAACACCGGGGAGCTGTTTTTT
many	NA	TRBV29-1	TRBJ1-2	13	CSVGQTPNYGYTF	TGCAGCGTTGGCCAGACTCCTAACTATGGCTACACCTTC
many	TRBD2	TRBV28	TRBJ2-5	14	CASSLAGGLLSQYF	TGTGCCAGCAGTCTAGCGGGGGGCCTGTTGTCCCAGTACTTC
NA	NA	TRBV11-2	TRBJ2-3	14	CASSYGHRTDTQYF	TGTGCCAGCAGCTACGGTCACCGCACAGATACGCAGTATTTT
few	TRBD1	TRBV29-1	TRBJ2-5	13	CSVDGQGLETQYF	TGCAGCGTTGATGGACAGGGCCTAGAGACCCAGTACTTC
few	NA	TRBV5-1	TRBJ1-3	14	CASSGGISGNTIYF	TGCGCCAGCAGCGGCGGGATCTCTGGAAACACCATATATTTT
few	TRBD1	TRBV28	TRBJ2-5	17	CASSQAGTGTPQETQYF	TGTGCCAGCAGCCAAGCTGGGACAGGAACCCCACAAGAGACCCAGTACTTC
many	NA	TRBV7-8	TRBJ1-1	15	CASSSYSQEGTEAFF	TGTGCCAGCAGCTCCTACTCCCAGGAAGGCACTGAAGCTTTCTTT
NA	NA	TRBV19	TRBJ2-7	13	CASSRQEFYEQYF	TGTGCCAGCAGCCGACAGGAGTTCTACGAGCAGTACTTC
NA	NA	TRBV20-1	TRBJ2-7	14	CSASPKEVSYEQYF	TGCAGTGCTAGTCCTAAGGAGGTCTCCTACGAGCAGTACTTC
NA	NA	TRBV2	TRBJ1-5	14	CASSPRTVGRPQHF	TGTGCCAGCAGCCCTAGGACTGTTGGGCGGCCCCAGCATTTT
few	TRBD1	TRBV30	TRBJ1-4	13	CAWRTGGNEKLFF	TGTGCCTGGAGGACAGGGGGGAATGAAAAACTGTTTTTT
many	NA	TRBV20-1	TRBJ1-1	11	CSAGRNTEAFF	TGCAGTGCTGGGCGGAACACTGAAGCTTTCTTT
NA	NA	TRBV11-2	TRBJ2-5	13	CASSRLYQETQYF	TGTGCCAGCAGTCGTCTTTACCAAGAGACCCAGTACTTC
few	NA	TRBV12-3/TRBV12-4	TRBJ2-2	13	CASSHGLGGELFF	TGTGCCAGCAGCCACGGGTTGGGCGGGGAGCTGTTTTTT
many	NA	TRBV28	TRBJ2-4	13	CASTAQPENIQYF	TGTGCCAGCACGGCCCAACCTGAAAACATTCAGTACTTC
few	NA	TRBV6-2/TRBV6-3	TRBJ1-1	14	CASSYVRSNTEAFF	TGTGCCAGCAGTTACGTGAGGTCGAACACTGAAGCTTTCTTT
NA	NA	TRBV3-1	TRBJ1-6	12	CASNTPRSPLHF	TGTGCCAGCAATACCCCGCGGTCACCCCTCCACTTT